The present T cell receptor (beta chain) was sequenced within a study of T cells in Graves' hyperthyroidism and ophthalmopathy. This clonotype was seen at least ten times. RNA transcripts were the template for amplifying TCR beta CDR3 regions. Initially, a first-round RT-PCR of the TCR CDR3 employed the HTBI primer set. TCRdb reprocessed the multiplex PCR reads with MiXCR, giving one entry per CDR3 protein. The sample has hundreds of thousands of distinct CDR3 sequences, roughly 20% seen once; the top ten hold roughly 30%. Germline V gene lookup returns CDR1 KGHDR and CDR2 SFDVKD. V shed 0 bases and J shed 2 bases, with 5 bases lying between them. The CDR3 runs 14 residues.

Material: blood. The V and J genes are TRBV24-1 and TRBJ2-3; D tentatively reads TRBD1 or TRBD2 (5 bases each). The sequence came from a man younger than 40 with Graves' ophthalmopathy. The CDR3 reads CATSDLGTTDTQYF. The CDR3 DNA is TGTGCCACCAGTGATTTGGGGACCACAGATACGCAGTATTTT.